Listed here is a single TCR beta chain. Its antigen is still unknown. Trimming cost V 0 bases and J 13 bases; bases outside gene matches: 15. Germline CDR1 is LGHNA and CDR2 is YNFKEQ. CDR3 length: 16 residues. The data are from a study of T cells after yellow fever vaccination. Study-level points and caveats: One caveat is that FACS-sorted repertoires could contain abundant clonotypes contaminating from the bulk population.

TCRdb recomputed calls from the 5' RACE reads with MiXCR, one row per CDR3 protein. The profile shows approximately 450,000 distinct CDR3 sequences, around 19% of them singletons. The origin of this receptor is a man younger than 30 who received the YFV17D yellow fever vaccine. J is TRBJ2-5 and V is TRBV4-2; 9 nucleotides match TRBD2. Sequenced here: PBMCs, sampled before the yellow fever booster vaccination. CDR3 residues: CASSQDPLAGRSASYF. The CDR3 DNA sequence: TGTGCCAGCAGCCAAGATCCCCTAGCGGGGCGCTCAGCGTCGTACTTC.